This T cell receptor beta chain was found in a study of blood T cell repertoires in COVID-19. The germline V gene has CDR1 MNHEY and CDR2 SVGEGT. The V and J ends lost 4 bases and 2 bases, in that order; junction bases with no gene match: 8. The CDR3 is made up of 16 amino acids. This clone was seen a single time. Sequencing was performed with immunoSEQ multiplex PCR; in TCRdb, only in-frame clones are kept and a portion is missing. The data contain about 18,000 clones, roughly 91% of them seen just once; the ten biggest clones take up 7.2%. The TCR comes from a human donor in a cohort sampled during active COVID-19. The V gene is TRBV6-2 or TRBV6-3, the J gene TRBJ2-3; 8 nucleotides match TRBD2. The material sequenced was peripheral blood. The CDR3 DNA follows: TGTGCCAGCAGTTCCCCGGGGGGGTGGGACACAGATACGCAGTATTTT. This encodes CASSSPGGWDTDTQYF.